These 28 T cell receptor beta chains were all obtained from the same sample, sequenced in a study of OX40 agonist ivuxolimab in advanced cancers. Clones were read by immunoSEQ multiplex PCR, and TCRdb kept only the in-frame ones, dropping some. The sample has some 11,000 clones, roughly 74% seen once. Source: CD4+ or CD8+ T cells sorted from blood, taken in a trial of the OX40 agonist ivuxolimab. All receptors derive from an adult with an advanced solid tumor such as melanoma, head and neck, liver or kidney cancer.

The CDR3 is CASSLELAGIYEQYF. Here the CDR3 DNA reads TGTGCCAGCAGCTTGGAGCTAGCGGGAATCTACGAGCAGTACTTC. The J gene is TRBJ2-7, the V gene TRBV5-5; 9 bases agree with TRBD2. V lost 0 bases, J lost 3 bases, and 4 bases stayed unmatched. The germline V gene has CDR1 SGHKS and CDR2 YYEKEE (reference sequence). The CDR3 length is 15 residues.

This chain joins TRBV19 and TRBJ1-1; tentatively, D is TRBD1 (5 bases). The CDR3 sequence is 16 residues long. The V end was cut by 3 bases, the J end by 1 base, with 15 bases between. CDR1 is LNHDA and CDR2 is SQIVND in the germline V gene (reference sequence). Here the CDR3 reads CASSMSGQGPNTEAFF. The CDR3 DNA follows: TGTGCCAGTAGTATGAGTGGGCAGGGCCCGAACACTGAAGCTTTCTTT.

The V call is TRBV6-5, the J call TRBJ2-5; TRBD1 agrees at 7 bases. The DNA matches TRBJ2-7 better at its end, which makes the J call doubtful. Germline V gives CDR1 MNHEY, CDR2 SVGAGI. The CDR3 has 15 residues. In DNA form, the CDR3 reads TGTGCCAGCAGTCCTCTCGGACAGGTTCGCCACGAGCAGTACTTC. It codes for CASSPLGQVRHEQYF.

The table lists this clone with a count of one. The chain couples TRBV18 to TRBJ2-5; D is ambiguous. The CDR3 runs 12 residues. Germline CDR1 is KGHSH and CDR2 is LQKENI. The V and J ends lost 5 bases and 2 bases respectively, with 6 bases between them. The CDR3 nucleotides are TGTGCCAGCTCAAGACCACAAGAGACCCAGTACTTC. Protein product: CASSRPQETQYF.

The V and J genes are TRBV11-2 and TRBJ2-1; D is perhaps TRBD1 (6 bases). Trimming removed 1 base at V and 6 bases at J, with 13 bases between. The CDR3 covers 15 residues. From germline, CDR1 is SGHAT and CDR2 FQNNGV. The CDR3 DNA follows: TGTGCCAGCAGCTTAGTCTTCACAGGGCGCAATGAGCAGTTCTTC. This codes for CASSLVFTGRNEQFF.

The J gene is TRBJ2-1, the V gene TRBV7-9, with unresolved D. V lost 2 bases, J lost 9 bases, and 8 bases lay in between. The germline V gene has CDR1 SEHNR and CDR2 FQNEAQ (reference sequence). CDR3 length equals 12 residues. This chain's CDR3 is CASSLINSEQFF. Written as DNA, the CDR3 is TGTGCCAGCAGCTTAATAAACAGTGAGCAGTTCTTC.

The J gene is TRBJ2-3, the V gene TRBV15; 11 bases agree with TRBD2. Trimming removed 0 bases from V and 6 bases from J; junction bases left unmatched: 11. CDR3 length: 18 amino acids. Germline V lookup: CDR1 LNHNV, CDR2 YYDKDF (reference sequence). CDR3 DNA: TGTGCCACCAGCAGAGACACTCTAGCGGGAGGTCCCAAGGATACGCAGTATTTT. It specifies CATSRDTLAGGPKDTQYF.

The chain employs TRBV19 and TRBJ2-5; 10 nucleotides line up with TRBD2. Trimming at V came to 5 bases and at J to 0 bases, leaving 15 bases not matched to a gene. Germline lookup yields CDR1 LNHDA and CDR2 SQIVND (reference sequence). This CDR3 contains 19 residues. In DNA form, the CDR3 reads TGTGCCAGTAGTCTCTACGCAGGGACTAGCGAGACCTACCAAGAGACCCAGTACTTC. It is translated as CASSLYAGTSETYQETQYF.

The rearrangement links TRBV5-4 to TRBJ2-7, with TRBD1 identical over 8 bases. Germline CDR1 reads SGHNT; CDR2 reads YYREEE (reference sequence). V was pared by 4 bases and J by 5 bases, with 8 bases of the junction left unmatched. The CDR3 is 14 amino acids. CDR3: CASSNWTGIDEQYF. DNA for the CDR3: TGTGCCAGCAGCAACTGGACAGGGATAGACGAGCAGTACTTC.

The chain has TRBV19 and TRBJ2-2, with D perhaps TRBD2 (6 bases). Germline CDR1 reads LNHDA; CDR2 reads SQIVND (reference sequence). This CDR3 region has 13 residues. The V end was cut by 7 bases, the J end by 8 bases, with 14 bases between. DNA for the CDR3: TGTGCCAGTAACCTCGGCGGGACGGGGGAGCTGTTTTTT. This encodes CASNLGGTGELFF.

This chain connects TRBV30 to TRBJ1-5; D possibly corresponds to TRBD1 (5 bases). V was trimmed by 2 bases and J by 2 bases, leaving 10 bases between them. CDR1 and CDR2 (germline): GTSNPN, SVGIG (reference sequence). This CDR3 is built from 14 residues. In nucleotides, the CDR3 is TGTGCCTGGAGTAGCTTGGGGGGCAATCAGCCCCAGCATTTT. Amino acid sequence: CAWSSLGGNQPQHF.

The chain has TRBV5-1 and TRBJ2-1, with 9 bases identical to TRBD1. Germline trimming cut 4 bases from V and 6 bases from J; bases unmatched to any gene: 8. Germline V gene lookup returns CDR1 SGHRS and CDR2 YFSETQ. The CDR3 covers 15 residues. The CDR3 protein is CASSLSGQGINEQFF. The DNA of the CDR3 is TGCGCCAGCAGCCTATCGGGACAGGGAATCAATGAGCAGTTCTTC.

V and J are TRBV4-3 and TRBJ2-7; 10 bases line up with TRBD1. The germline V gene encodes CDR1 LGHNA and CDR2 YSLEER. V lost 3 bases and J lost 4; bases outside the gene matches: 12. This CDR3 has 17 residues. The DNA for the CDR3 is TGCGCCAGCAGCCAGTTCGGGCTCGGGGACAGGGGATACGAGCAGTACTTC. Encoded protein: CASSQFGLGDRGYEQYF.

V and J are TRBV19 and TRBJ2-1; D is undetermined. CDR3 length equals 12 residues. The germline CDR1 and CDR2 sequences are LNHDA and SQIVND (reference sequence). V was clipped by 11 bases and J by 5 bases, with 13 bases between them. The CDR3, as DNA: TGTGCCTCCGCTAGGGCCCACAATGAGCAGTTCTTC. Residues: CASARAHNEQFF.

The genes are TRBV4-3 and TRBJ2-6; D might be TRBD1 (6 bases). Germline values: CDR1 LGHNA, CDR2 YSLEER. Deletions cut 0 bases from V and 4 bases from J, with 10 bases between. There are 16 residues in the CDR3. The CDR3: CASSQDRGLGANVLTF. CDR3 coding DNA: TGCGCCAGCAGCCAAGATAGGGGGTTAGGGGCCAACGTCCTGACTTTC.

V gene TRBV13 combines with J gene TRBJ2-3; D gene ambiguous. CDR1 PRHDT and CDR2 FYEKMQ come from the germline V gene (reference sequence). Trimming took off 3 bases at V and 1 base at J, with 17 bases between the two ends. The CDR3 is made up of 17 amino acids. Written as DNA, the CDR3 is TGTGCCAGCAGCTTGGTTTCCTCTCGGACCCGCACAGATACGCAGTATTTT. Translating it yields CASSLVSSRTRTDTQYF.

CDR3 in DNA: TGCGCCAGCAGCCAAGGTGAGGACCCCCTCTACGAGCAGTACTTC. It translates to CASSQGEDPLYEQYF. The chain couples TRBV4-3 to TRBJ2-7; D ambiguous. CDR3 length: 15 amino acids. The germline CDR1 and CDR2 sequences are LGHNA and YSLEER. V lost 1 base, J lost 3 bases, and 13 bases lay in between.

Here the CDR3 reads CASRRTSGNSYEQYF. In nucleotides, the CDR3 is TGTGCCAGCAGGCGTACTAGCGGAAACTCCTACGAGCAGTACTTC. This sequence joins TRBV28 and TRBJ2-7; 8 bases fit TRBD2. Trimming at V came to 6 bases and at J to 0 bases, leaving 7 bases not matched to a gene. This CDR3 spans 15 amino acids. From germline, CDR1 is MDHEN and CDR2 SYDVKM.

This clone was seen just once. The CDR3 coding sequence is TGTGCCAGCAGCGGGGGACAGAGCTACGACATTCAGTACTTC. Its protein is CASSGGQSYDIQYF. J is TRBJ2-4 and V is TRBV5-4, with 7 positions matching TRBD1. Germline CDR1 is SGHNT and CDR2 is YYREEE (reference sequence). The trim removed 4 bases at V and 8 bases at J, leaving 9 bases unmatched. The CDR3 runs 14 residues.

This chain uses TRBV30 with TRBJ2-7; 8 bases align to TRBD2. This CDR3 comprises 16 residues. CDR1 is GTSNPN and CDR2 is SVGIG in the germline V gene (reference sequence). J gave up 2 bases and V 0 bases, and 9 bases lay outside the gene matches. The DNA of the CDR3 is TGTGCCTGGAGTGTACTGGGACTAGTTGACGCCTACGAGCAGTACTTC. Translated, it gives CAWSVLGLVDAYEQYF.

The chain carries TRBV7-9 and TRBJ2-3; 11 nucleotides agree with TRBD2. The V gene end was trimmed by 7 bases and the J gene end by 0 bases; junction bases not matched to a gene: 6. The CDR3 extends over 16 amino acids. Germline V CDR1 and CDR2: SEHNR, FQNEAQ (reference sequence). The CDR3 DNA reads as TGTGCCAGCACATTCACTAGCGGGAGAAGCACAGATACGCAGTATTTT. It translates to CASTFTSGRSTDTQYF.

The chain is built from TRBV29-1 and TRBJ2-3; the D call may be TRBD1 or TRBD2 (5 bases each). CDR3 size: 15 residues. Trimming shortened V by 4 bases and J by 4 bases, and 18 bases separated the two germline ends. Germline V gives CDR1 SQVTM, CDR2 ANQGSEA. The CDR3 nucleotides read TGCAGCGTTGTTCGGGGCACTTTTCTCGCAGATACGCAGTATTTT. Translating gives CSVVRGTFLADTQYF.

The chain has TRBV6-5 and TRBJ2-1; the D gene is possibly TRBD2 (6 bases). The germline V and J ends were trimmed by 4 bases and 4 bases, with 14 bases remaining between them. CDR3 length: 15 amino acids. CDR1 and CDR2 (germline): MNHEY, SVGAGI. This CDR3 is CASSSLSGGYNEQFF. The CDR3 DNA is TGTGCCAGCAGTTCTCTAAGTGGGGGGTACAATGAGCAGTTCTTC.

The chain couples TRBV4-3 to TRBJ2-7; D is perhaps TRBD1 (6 bases). V dropped 1 base and J dropped 4 bases, with 11 bases sitting between them. Per the germline V gene, CDR1 is LGHNA and CDR2 is YSLEER. The CDR3 runs to 14 residues. The CDR3: CASSQGTGRYEQYF. Written as DNA, the CDR3 is TGCGCCAGCAGCCAAGGAACAGGGCGGTACGAGCAGTACTTC.

The chain carries TRBV5-5 and TRBJ2-1, with 9 bases that match TRBD2. The CDR3 runs 15 residues. Germline-derived CDR1 and CDR2 are SGHKS and YYEKEE (reference sequence). The junction had 0 bases not matched to a gene; V was cut back by 2 bases and J by 0 bases. The CDR3 bases are TGTGCCAGCAGCTTTAGCGGGAGCTCCTACAATGAGCAGTTCTTC. This sequence encodes CASSFSGSSYNEQFF.

The table lists this clone with a few counts. CDR3 region: CASRAGEHQPQHF. The CDR3 coding sequence is TGTGCCAGCAGAGCAGGGGAGCATCAGCCCCAGCATTTT. The chain links TRBV25-1 to TRBJ1-5; D is perhaps TRBD1 (6 bases). The germline gives CDR1 MGHDK, CDR2 SYGVNS. The CDR3 consists of 13 residues. V lost 6 bases and J lost 5, with 11 bases in between.

This chain joins TRBV9 and TRBJ2-7; 14 bases map to TRBD2. Per the germline V gene, CDR1 is SGDLS and CDR2 is YYNGEE. V was clipped by 3 bases and J by 4 bases; unmatched bases: 6. The CDR3 runs to 16 residues. The CDR3 here is CASSASTSGRVYEQYF. DNA of the CDR3: TGTGCCAGCAGCGCCTCGACTAGCGGGAGGGTGTACGAGCAGTACTTC.

V usage is TRBV6-5 and J usage is TRBJ2-1; TRBD2 might be the D (5 bases). There are 14 residues in the CDR3. V lost 2 bases and J lost 4, with 9 bases in between. Germline V lookup: CDR1 MNHEY, CDR2 SVGAGI. DNA of the CDR3: TGTGCCAGCAGTTACGTTCGCGGGTACAATGAGCAGTTCTTC. The encoded protein is CASSYVRGYNEQFF.